The source of this TCR beta chain is a study of blood T cell repertoires in COVID-19. For the study at large: Whether acute or convalescent, the COVID-19 samples came from the United States, Italy and Spain. T cells, B-cell-depleted T cells, or PBMCs provided the cDNA or gDNA that served as material.

Authors' data handling: Estimation of nucleated cell counts relied on the amplification of reference gene primers. The protocol was immunoSEQ multiplex PCR, while the TCRdb copy is restricted to in-frame clones and leaves out a portion. Clonal size and the V and J genes are those of that table, whereas D and trimming came from the DNA. The sample has more than 35,000 clones, roughly 80% seen once; the top ten hold 13% to 15%. The CDR3 is 14 amino acids. Germline loops: CDR1 MNHEY, CDR2 SMNVEV (reference sequence). The V and J ends lost 7 bases and 1 base respectively, with 14 bases between them. The sequencing input was peripheral blood. J is TRBJ2-7 and V is TRBV27; possible D gene TRBD1, 6 bases. This TCR came from a man between 50 and 59 years old with active or convalescent COVID-19. CDR3 sequence: CASTRQVGSYEQYF. CDR3 nucleotide sequence: TGTGCCAGCACCCGACAGGTGGGGTCCTACGAGCAGTACTTC.